This TCR beta chain is from a study of blood T cell repertoires in COVID-19. Allocation to cohorts depended on clinical history reported by the participants. The method was immunoSEQ multiplex PCR; TCRdb's version includes in-frame clones alone and lacks a portion of them. Of 200,000 to 300,000 clones listed, approximately 90% are singletons. From germline, CDR1 is SEHNR and CDR2 FQNEAQ (reference sequence). With 1 base removed from V and 7 bases from J, the gap between germline ends came to 17 bases. The CDR3 is 17 residues long. The source is a man aged 35-49 years who had recovered from COVID-19. This chain uses TRBV7-9 with TRBJ1-6; weak D call: TRBD1 (5 bases). Source material: PBMCs or T cells enriched from blood (not recorded which). This CDR3 reads CASSLEVLGLINSPLHF. Here the CDR3 DNA reads TGTGCCAGCAGCTTAGAGGTTCTGGGACTGATCAATTCACCCCTCCACTTT.